A single sample gave rise to the 23 T cell receptor beta chains below, sequenced in a study of CD8 T cells in ankylosing spondylitis. TCRdb re-derived calls from the 5' RACE reads in MiXCR, one entry per CDR3 protein. The sample yields about 140,000 distinct CDR3 sequences, about 8% seen once. The sample taken for sequencing was synovial fluid, either unsorted or a sorted T cell fraction (not recorded which). The origin of the receptors is a male donor with ankylosing spondylitis.

This clonotype was seen a few times. The V and J genes are TRBV7-2 and TRBJ1-1; TRBD1 might be the D (6 bases). Trimming pared 6 bases from V and 8 bases from J, leaving 16 bases between. Germline CDR1 and CDR2: SGHTA and FQGNSA. The CDR3 contains 13 residues. CDR3 nucleotides: TGTGCCAGCAGATATCCCCCGGGACAAGAAGCTTTCTTT. Its translation: CASRYPPGQEAFF.

This clonotype was found a few times. J is TRBJ1-1 and V is TRBV7-2; no clear D gene. The germline CDR1 and CDR2 sequences are SGHTA and FQGNSA. CDR3 length equals 14 residues. Trimming took 2 bases from V and 0 from J, leaving 7 bases between them. CDR3 protein: CASSLTAMNTEAFF. CDR3 nucleotides: TGTGCCAGCAGCTTAACAGCGATGAACACTGAAGCTTTCTTT.

This clonotype was observed a handful of times. The rearrangement uses TRBV7-9 and TRBJ1-1; D uncertain. Trimming left V 0 bases short and J 1 base short, with 3 bases between. From germline, CDR1 is SEHNR and CDR2 FQNEAQ (reference sequence). The CDR3 runs to 13 residues. The CDR3 DNA reads TGTGCCAGCAGCTTAGCGACGAACACTGAAGCTTTCTTT. Translation gives CASSLATNTEAFF.

The J gene is TRBJ2-1, the V gene TRBV12-5; no firm D call. V shed 3 bases and J shed 7 bases, with 4 bases lying between them. CDR1 and CDR2 from the germline V gene are LGHNT and FRNRAP. The CDR3 spans 11 residues. CDR3 DNA: TGTGCTAGTGGTTTCCGAAATGAGCAGTTCTTC. It codes for CASGFRNEQFF.

The rearrangement joins TRBV12-3 or TRBV12-4 to TRBJ2-5, with TRBD1 matching over 9 bases. Trimming cost V 5 bases and J 6 bases; bases outside gene matches: 10. The CDR3 has 15 amino acids. CDR3 sequence: CASSPTRDREKTQYF. The CDR3, as DNA: TGTGCCAGCAGTCCGACGCGGGACAGGGAAAAGACCCAGTACTTC.

In this sample, this clonotype turned up a few times. The chain carries TRBV13 and TRBJ2-2; 7 bases map to TRBD1. V lost 5 bases to trimming and J lost 1 base; unmatched junction nucleotides: 7. The germline CDR1 and CDR2 sequences are PRHDT and FYEKMQ (reference sequence). The CDR3 covers 16 residues. CDR3 protein: CASSRTGDGNTGELFF. In nucleotides, the CDR3 is TGTGCCAGCAGCCGAACAGGGGATGGGAACACCGGGGAGCTGTTTTTT. Based on the CDR3 plus reference TRBV13 and TRBJ2-2, the full variable domain is AAGVIQSPRHLIKEKRETATLKCYPIPRHDTVYWYQQGPGQDPQFLISFYEKMQSDKGSIPDRFSAQQFSDYHSELNMSSLELGDSALYFCASSRTGDGNTGELFFGEGSRLTVL.

The rearrangement joins TRBV20-1 to TRBJ2-3; no definite D call. The CDR3 consists of 12 residues. Looked up from germline, CDR1 is DFQATT and CDR2 is SNEGSKA (reference sequence). V was shortened by 0 bases and J by 5 bases, with 6 bases between the two germline ends. In DNA form, the CDR3 reads TGCAGTGCTAGAGAGAATAGAGATACGCAGTATTTT. It is translated as CSARENRDTQYF.

This clonotype was found many times. This chain connects TRBV28 to TRBJ1-4, with D perhaps matching TRBD1 (6 bases). The CDR3 runs to 16 residues. The germline V and J ends were trimmed by 2 bases and 2 bases, with 12 bases remaining between them. From germline, CDR1 is MDHEN and CDR2 SYDVKM. The DNA of the CDR3 is TGTGCCAGCAGTTTAACGGGGGCAGGGACTAATGAAAAACTGTTTTTT. Translated, it gives CASSLTGAGTNEKLFF.

CDR3 in amino acids: CSPKSGGDHYEQYF. CDR3 bases: TGCAGCCCCAAATCGGGGGGAGACCACTACGAGCAGTACTTC. This rearrangement joins TRBV20-1 to TRBJ2-7, with 7 nucleotides matching TRBD2. This CDR3 has 14 residues. CDR1 and CDR2 (germline): DFQATT, SNEGSKA (reference sequence).

Ten or more counts support this clonotype. The rearrangement joins TRBV6-5 to TRBJ2-7; 9 positions match TRBD1. Per germline, CDR1 MNHEY and CDR2 SVGAGI. The CDR3 sequence is 14 residues long. V was pared by 4 bases and J by 5 bases, with 6 bases of the junction left unmatched. The CDR3 here is CASSFRDRADEQYF. The CDR3 nucleotides read TGTGCCAGCAGTTTCCGGGACAGGGCCGACGAGCAGTACTTC.

This clonotype was observed at least ten times. V is TRBV7-2 and J is TRBJ1-4, with TRBD1 matching over 8 bases. The CDR3 has 14 residues. Losses at the gene ends were 3 bases for V and 7 bases for J; bases not matched to a gene: 4. Germline values: CDR1 SGHTA, CDR2 FQGNSA. The CDR3 is CASSFTGGGEKLFF. Here the CDR3 DNA reads TGTGCCAGCAGCTTCACAGGGGGAGGTGAAAAACTGTTTTTT.

This chain links TRBV21-1 with TRBJ2-7; the listed D gene, TRBD1, was not tested against the DNA. TRBV21-1 is tagged as a pseudogene. The CDR3 extends over 15 amino acids. The CDR3 DNA reads as TGTGCCAGCAGCAGAGGGGACAGGGCTGCTTACGAGCAGTACTTC. This sequence encodes CASSRGDRAAYEQYF.

V is TRBV6-2 or TRBV6-3 and J is TRBJ1-1, with D hard to call. V gave up 5 bases and J gave up 3 bases, with 10 bases separating them. This CDR3 spans 13 amino acids. Per germline, CDR1 MNHEY and CDR2 SVGEGT. CDR3 DNA sequence: TGTGCCAGCAGTGCGATAGAGTACACTGAAGCTTTCTTT. Its translation is CASSAIEYTEAFF.

This clonotype was detected many times. The chain links TRBV18 to TRBJ1-2, with 8 positions matching TRBD1. Germline V gives CDR1 KGHSH, CDR2 LQKENI. The CDR3 covers 14 residues. Unmatched junction bases numbered 3, after V lost 6 bases and J lost 0 bases. This CDR3 reads CASSWTGTNYGYTF. CDR3 DNA: TGTGCCAGCTCGTGGACAGGGACTAACTATGGCTACACCTTC. Filled out from reference TRBV18 and TRBJ1-2, the complete variable domain reads NAGVMQNPRHLVRRRGQEARLRCSPMKGHSHVYWYRQLPEEGLKFMVYLQKENIIDESGMPKERFSAEFPKEGPSILRIQQVVRGDSAAYFCASSWTGTNYGYTFGSGTRLTVV.

This clonotype came up a few times. The CDR3 DNA reads TGCAGTGCCCTACTACTGGAGCGGGGGGAATACGAGCAGTACTTC. Translated: CSALLLERGEYEQYF. The chain recombines TRBV20-1 with TRBJ2-7; the match to TRBD2 covers 9 bases. CDR3 length: 15 residues. The junction had 13 bases not matched to a gene; V was cut back by 6 bases and J by 4 bases. CDR1 and CDR2 (germline): DFQATT, SNEGSKA (reference sequence).

This clonotype came up many times. J is TRBJ2-3 and V is TRBV7-2; 7 bases match TRBD2. CDR3 length: 16 amino acids. The V gene's germline CDR1 is SGHTA and CDR2 FQGNSA. V lost 6 bases and J lost 4; bases outside the gene matches: 13. CDR3 nucleotide sequence: TGTGCCAGCAGTACCACTAGCGCGCTCAGGGCAGATACGCAGTATTTT. Its translation is CASSTTSALRADTQYF.

This clonotype was seen ten or more times. The chain is built from TRBV5-1 and TRBJ1-1, with D possibly being TRBD1 (5 bases). Trimming took off 1 base at V and 0 bases at J, with 13 bases between the two ends. The CDR3 has 16 residues. Germline CDR1 is SGHRS and CDR2 is YFSETQ. Here the CDR3 reads CASSLYPPGLNTEAFF. CDR3 DNA: TGCGCCAGCAGCTTGTATCCCCCAGGGCTGAACACTGAAGCTTTCTTT.

This clonotype was recorded at least ten times. The chain employs TRBV18 and TRBJ1-1; D not certain. This CDR3 is 12 amino acids long. Trimming removed 5 bases from V and 4 bases from J, with 8 bases in between. Germline CDR1 reads KGHSH; CDR2 reads LQKENI. Here the CDR3 DNA reads TGTGCCAGCTCATCGCAGATCACTGAAGCTTTCTTT. This sequence encodes CASSSQITEAFF.

As DNA, the CDR3 is TGTGCCTGGAGTGAGGGGCATCTCCAGTACTTC. Residues: CAWSEGHLQYF. The chain carries TRBV30 and TRBJ2-5; a possible D gene is TRBD1 (5 bases). In germline, CDR1 is GTSNPN, CDR2 SVGIG (reference sequence). The CDR3 has 11 residues. V was clipped by 1 base and J by 10 bases, with 10 bases between them. The variable domain in full, with the rest retrieved from reference TRBV30 and TRBJ2-5, is SQTIHQWPATLVQPVGSPLSLECTVEGTSNPNLYWYRQAAGRGLQLLFYSVGIGQISSEVPQNLSASRPQDRQFILSSKKLLLSDSGFYLCAWSEGHLQYFGPGTRLLVL.

The sample holds many counts of this clonotype. The chain uses TRBV3-1 and TRBJ2-1; unclear D gene. CDR3 size: 16 residues. From germline, CDR1 is LGHDT and CDR2 YNNKEL (reference sequence). The V end was cut by 2 bases, the J end by 0 bases, with 11 bases between. CDR3 bases: TGTGCCAGCAGCCAAAGCCTCCAACCCTCCTACAATGAGCAGTTCTTC. Residues: CASSQSLQPSYNEQFF.

This clonotype came up a few times. V gene TRBV20-1 combines with J gene TRBJ2-1, with 8 nucleotides matching TRBD2. The CDR3 extends over 16 amino acids. Looked up from germline, CDR1 is DFQATT and CDR2 is SNEGSKA (reference sequence). Trimming at V came to 0 bases and at J to 7 bases, leaving 11 bases not matched to a gene. CDR3 loop: CSARDRKREYLNEQFF. The CDR3 bases are TGCAGTGCTAGAGATAGGAAGCGGGAGTATTTAAATGAGCAGTTCTTC.

This clonotype was seen a handful of times. V gene TRBV28 combines with J gene TRBJ2-3; 8 nucleotides align to TRBD1. V shed 2 bases, J shed 11 bases, and the junction held 12 bases outside the gene matches. CDR3 size: 15 residues. CDR1 and CDR2 (germline): MDHEN, SYDVKM. The chain's CDR3 is CASSLRAGGSTRQYF. The DNA for the CDR3 is TGTGCCAGCAGTTTACGGGCAGGGGGCTCTACTCGGCAGTATTTT.

This clonotype was observed a handful of times. The chain combines TRBV20-1 with TRBJ1-1, with TRBD1 identical over 9 bases. This CDR3 has 12 residues. Per the germline V gene, CDR1 is DFQATT and CDR2 is SNEGSKA (reference sequence). The V and J ends lost 7 bases and 1 base, in that order; junction bases with no gene match: 1. This CDR3 is CSGGQGNTEAFF. DNA of the CDR3: TGCAGTGGGGGACAGGGGAACACTGAAGCTTTCTTT.